This T cell receptor (beta chain) was documented in a study of neurological immune-mediated disorders. Whole-study results and caveats: CDR3 amino acid sequences of expanded clones were not shared across subjects, a result suggesting private repertoires in all groups.

Unsorted libraries used 2 million PBMCs kept at -80 degrees C. This CDR3 spans 16 amino acids. Per germline, CDR1 DFQATT and CDR2 SNEGSKA (reference sequence). 5'RACE employing 10-nucleotide random UMIs yielded the cDNA. The authors obtained over 200 million TCR-beta sequences from 15-18 subjects per sequencing run. One entry per CDR3 protein results from TCRdb running MiXCR on the 5' RACE reads. The data show about 36,000 distinct CDR3 sequences, with 10% seen just once and approximately 6.9% held by the top ten. This clonotype was seen at least ten times. The antigen is undetermined. A junction boundary mismatches the germline segment, possibly from a read error.

The chain links TRBV20-1 to TRBJ2-3; TRBD2 aligns across 9 bases. The clonotype comes from a woman aged 25 to 45 with HTLV-1-associated myelopathy (HAM/TSP). Source material: PBMCs. The CDR3 is CSARDLAGISTDTQYF. DNA of the CDR3: TGCAGTGCTCGAGATCTAGCGGGGATTAGCACAGATACGCAGTATTTT.